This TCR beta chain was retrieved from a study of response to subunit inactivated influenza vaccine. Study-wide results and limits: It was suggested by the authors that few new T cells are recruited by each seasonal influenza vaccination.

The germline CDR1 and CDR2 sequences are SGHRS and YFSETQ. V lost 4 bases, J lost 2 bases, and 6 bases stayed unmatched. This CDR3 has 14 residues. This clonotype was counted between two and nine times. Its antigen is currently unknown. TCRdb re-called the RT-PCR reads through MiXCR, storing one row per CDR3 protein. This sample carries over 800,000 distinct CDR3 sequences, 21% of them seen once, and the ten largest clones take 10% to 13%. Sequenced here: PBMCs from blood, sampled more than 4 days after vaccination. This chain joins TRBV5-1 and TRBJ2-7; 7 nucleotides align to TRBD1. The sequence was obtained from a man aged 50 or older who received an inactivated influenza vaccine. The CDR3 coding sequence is TGCGCCAGCAGCCAAGGGACAGTAGCCTACGAGCAGTACTTC. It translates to CASSQGTVAYEQYF.